The 5 T cell receptor beta chains listed next were all sequenced from one sample in a study of CD8 T cells in Susac syndrome. After extraction with the RNeasy kit, roughly 0.45 to 1 ug of the RNA was reverse transcribed using random hexamers. One entry per CDR3 protein, called by TCRdb with MiXCR from the immunoSEQ multiplex PCR reads. The sample lists 100,000 to 150,000 distinct CDR3 sequences, just over 95% occurring once. Specimen: CD4+ T cells from PBMCs. These TCRs come from a human donor with Susac syndrome.

This sequence joins TRBV3-1 and TRBJ2-2; 8 bases line up with TRBD2. With 7 bases clipped from V and 1 base from J, the junction kept 5 bases outside the gene matches. The germline V gene encodes CDR1 LGHDT and CDR2 YNNKEL (reference sequence). The CDR3 spans 15 residues. For the CDR3, the DNA is TGTGCCAGCACTCCCGGGGGGGTGAACACCGGGGAGCTGTTTTTT. The encoded protein is CASTPGGVNTGELFF.

CDR3 protein: CASRPKPQTSANTGELFF. The CDR3 coding sequence is TGTGCCAGCAGGCCCAAACCTCAGACGTCCGCGAACACCGGGGAGCTGTTTTTT. This chain links TRBV12-3 or TRBV12-4 with TRBJ2-2; D remains ambiguous. V lost 6 bases to trimming and J lost 0 bases, with 20 bases between them. This CDR3 is built from 18 residues.

This clonotype is a singleton in its sample. The rearrangement joins TRBV20-1 to TRBJ2-3; 10 nucleotides align to TRBD1. Trimming removed 6 bases from V and 5 bases from J; junction bases left unmatched: 5. CDR1 is DFQATT, CDR2 SNEGSKA, per germline (reference sequence). The CDR3 consists of 13 residues. CDR3 bases: TGCAGTGCCATAGACAGGGGGCGAGATACGCAGTATTTT. Protein product: CSAIDRGRDTQYF.

The chain uses TRBV20-1 and TRBJ2-7; 10 bases agree with TRBD1. Trimming removed 5 bases from V and 3 bases from J; junction bases left unmatched: 7. This CDR3 is built from 14 residues. Looked up from germline, CDR1 is DFQATT and CDR2 is SNEGSKA (reference sequence). The CDR3 DNA sequence: TGCAGTGCTTTCATCGGGACAGGGGTCTACGAGCAGTACTTC. Its protein product is CSAFIGTGVYEQYF.

The CDR3 nucleotides read TGCAGTGCTAGTCTTCACGGGGGGAATGAGCAGTTCTTC. Amino acid sequence: CSASLHGGNEQFF. The chain carries TRBV20-1 and TRBJ2-1; 7 positions agree with TRBD2. Trimming cost V 3 bases and J 7 bases; bases outside gene matches: 6. This CDR3 is 13 amino acids long. The germline gives CDR1 DFQATT, CDR2 SNEGSKA (reference sequence).